The 20 T cell receptor beta chains given below trace back to one sample, sequenced in a study of CD8 T cells in Susac syndrome. cDNA came from around 0.5 to 1 ug RNA primed by random hexamers. One entry per CDR3 protein, called by TCRdb with MiXCR from the immunoSEQ multiplex PCR reads. The sample has about 170,000 distinct CDR3 sequences; around 96% are singletons. The specimen was CD4+ T cells from PBMCs. These receptor sequences come from a human donor with Susac syndrome.

This rearrangement joins TRBV29-1 to TRBJ2-3; maybe TRBD2 (5 bases). Germline CDR1 and CDR2: SQVTM and ANQGSEA. The CDR3 has 14 residues. Trimming removed 6 bases at V and 0 bases at J, with 13 bases between. The CDR3 is CSVRWRLSTDTQYF. In DNA, the CDR3 is TGCAGCGTCCGGTGGAGGCTCAGCACAGATACGCAGTATTTT.

This rearrangement joins TRBV7-2 to TRBJ1-5; maybe TRBD1 (5 bases). Trimming shortened V by 1 base and J by 2 bases, and 12 bases separated the two germline ends. The CDR3 loop spans 16 amino acids. Germline-derived CDR1 and CDR2 are SGHTA and FQGNSA. The CDR3: CASSLGGVRRNQPQHF. The DNA of the CDR3 is TGTGCCAGCAGCTTAGGAGGGGTGCGTCGCAATCAGCCCCAGCATTTT.

The chain uses TRBV9 and TRBJ2-2; D ambiguous. The CDR3 sequence is 14 residues long. The germline V gene encodes CDR1 SGDLS and CDR2 YYNGEE. Trimming cost V 2 bases and J 4 bases, with 9 bases left between them. The CDR3 loop is CASSVQAFTGELFF. The CDR3 bases are TGTGCCAGCAGCGTTCAGGCCTTCACCGGGGAGCTGTTTTTT.

The V call is TRBV7-2, the J call TRBJ2-2; no reliable D call. Germline-derived CDR1 and CDR2 are SGHTA and FQGNSA. The CDR3 sequence is 15 residues long. V was shortened by 5 bases and J by 0 bases, with 10 bases between the two germline ends. The CDR3 DNA sequence: TGTGCCAGCAGCCCCGGGCTGTCGAACACCGGGGAGCTGTTTTTT. Translating it yields CASSPGLSNTGELFF.

This chain links TRBV5-4 with TRBJ2-3; 9 nucleotides align to TRBD2. The CDR3 spans 16 residues. Germline lookup yields CDR1 SGHNT and CDR2 YYREEE (reference sequence). V was pared by 5 bases and J by 0 bases, with 7 bases of the junction left unmatched. The chain's CDR3 is CASSPGGTSSTDTQYF. The CDR3 DNA reads TGTGCCAGCAGTCCTGGTGGGACTAGCAGCACAGATACGCAGTATTTT.

The J gene is TRBJ2-7, the V gene TRBV7-2; 9 positions agree with TRBD1. The CDR3 is made up of 14 amino acids. In germline, CDR1 is SGHTA, CDR2 FQGNSA. The ends lost 3 bases at V and 4 bases at J; junction bases unmatched: 4. The CDR3 loop is CASSFSTGGYEQYF. In nucleotides, the CDR3 is TGTGCCAGCAGCTTTTCGACAGGGGGTTACGAGCAGTACTTC.

V usage is TRBV20-1 and J usage is TRBJ2-3, with 12 bases fitting TRBD1. V trimming: 3 bases; J trimming: 6 bases; junction bases outside the gene matches: 7. The CDR3 sequence is 15 residues long. Germline values: CDR1 DFQATT, CDR2 SNEGSKA (reference sequence). Here the CDR3 DNA reads TGCAGTGCTAGTCGTGGGACAGGGGGCGCGGATACGCAGTATTTT. It is translated as CSASRGTGGADTQYF.

The J gene is TRBJ2-1, the V gene TRBV18, with D possibly matching TRBD1 (5 bases). V was shortened by 2 bases and J by 7 bases, with 18 bases between the two germline ends. Germline values: CDR1 KGHSH, CDR2 LQKENI. This CDR3 has 16 residues. In nucleotides, the CDR3 is TGTGCCAGCTCACCAAGTATGGTTTATGGGGCAAATGAGCAGTTCTTC. The encoded protein is CASSPSMVYGANEQFF.

V gene TRBV29-1 combines with J gene TRBJ1-1; maybe TRBD1 (5 bases). With 6 bases removed from V and 5 bases from J, the gap between germline ends came to 13 bases. This CDR3 has 12 amino acids. The germline V gene has CDR1 SQVTM and CDR2 ANQGSEA. Written as DNA, the CDR3 is TGCAGCGTGGCCCAGGGACGGACTGAAGCTTTCTTT. Protein: CSVAQGRTEAFF.

The rearrangement links TRBV30 to TRBJ1-1; tentatively, D is TRBD1 (5 bases). V was trimmed by 4 bases and J by 11 bases, leaving 17 bases between them. Germline CDR1 is GTSNPN and CDR2 is SVGIG (reference sequence). This CDR3 is built from 12 residues. The CDR3 sequence is CAWTLGAQVAFF. CDR3 DNA sequence: TGTGCCTGGACTCTAGGGGCGCAGGTTGCTTTCTTT.

This chain joins TRBV24-1 and TRBJ1-5, with D perhaps matching TRBD1 (6 bases). V dropped 6 bases and J dropped 0 bases, with 11 bases sitting between them. The germline V gene has CDR1 KGHDR and CDR2 SFDVKD. There are 15 residues in the CDR3. The CDR3 nucleotides are TGTGCCACCAGTCCTCAGGGGCATAGCAATCAGCCCCAGCATTTT. This sequence encodes CATSPQGHSNQPQHF.

This clonotype was seen a single time. The chain couples TRBV25-1 to TRBJ1-2; no clear D. The germline V gene has CDR1 MGHDK and CDR2 SYGVNS. The length of the CDR3 is 15 residues. V dropped 6 bases and J dropped 1 base, with 15 bases sitting between them. This chain's CDR3 is CASSLSTDDNYGYTF. In DNA, the CDR3 is TGTGCCAGCAGCTTATCGACGGACGATAACTATGGCTACACCTTC.

The chain joins TRBV20-1 to TRBJ1-5; D ambiguous. This CDR3 is built from 13 residues. Germline values: CDR1 DFQATT, CDR2 SNEGSKA (reference sequence). Trimming stripped 3 bases from V and 3 bases from J, with 9 bases between. CDR3 bases: TGCAGTGCTAGTCACGGAGACAATCAGCCCCAGCATTTT. This translates into CSASHGDNQPQHF.

J is TRBJ1-4 and V is TRBV5-1; D call uncertain. Trimming removed 4 bases at V and 7 bases at J, with 11 bases between. The CDR3 sequence is 13 residues long. Germline CDR1 SGHRS, CDR2 YFSETQ. This CDR3 is CASSEGFREKLFF. The CDR3 DNA reads as TGCGCCAGCAGCGAGGGCTTTCGTGAAAAACTGTTTTTT.

V usage is TRBV3-1 and J usage is TRBJ2-1, with 14 bases that match TRBD2. Germline values: CDR1 LGHDT, CDR2 YNNKEL (reference sequence). Trimming removed 0 bases from V and 7 bases from J; junction bases left unmatched: 5. The CDR3 is 17 amino acids. The CDR3 sequence is CASSQDRGTSGRNEQFF. The CDR3 DNA follows: TGTGCCAGCAGCCAAGATCGGGGGACTAGCGGGAGAAATGAGCAGTTCTTC.

The chain has TRBV30 and TRBJ2-5; D may correspond to TRBD1 or TRBD2 (5 bases each). V was shortened by 1 base and J by 8 bases, with 14 bases between the two germline ends. The germline V gene encodes CDR1 GTSNPN and CDR2 SVGIG (reference sequence). The CDR3 loop spans 13 amino acids. The CDR3 nucleotides are TGTGCCTGGAGTGGGACGGGGCCTCAAACCCAGTACTTC. Translation: CAWSGTGPQTQYF. The complete variable domain, with remaining parts taken from reference TRBV30 and TRBJ2-5, reads SQTIHQWPATLVQPVGSPLSLECTVEGTSNPNLYWYRQAAGRGLQLLFYSVGIGQISSEVPQNLSASRPQDRQFILSSKKLLLSDSGFYLCAWSGTGPQTQYFGPGTRLLVL.

The chain has TRBV2 and TRBJ2-7; the D is unclear. This CDR3 contains 11 residues. Between the trimmed V and J ends, which lost 6 bases and 2 bases, there was a span of 5 bases. Germline V CDR1 and CDR2: SNHLY, FYNNEI. The chain's CDR3 is CASSGAYEQYV. In DNA, the CDR3 is TGTGCCAGCAGCGGAGCCTACGAGCAGTACGTC.

This rearrangement joins TRBV19 to TRBJ1-2; the match to TRBD1 covers 8 bases. In germline, CDR1 is LNHDA, CDR2 SQIVND (reference sequence). V lost 7 bases and J lost 3; bases outside the gene matches: 7. The CDR3 is 14 residues long. DNA for the CDR3: TGTGCCAGTATTCCGGGACAGGCGGACTATGGCTACACCTTC. Protein product: CASIPGQADYGYTF.

The rearrangement links TRBV9 to TRBJ1-1, with D possibly being TRBD1 (5 bases). The ends were cut back, 3 bases at V and 0 bases at J, with 9 bases in the middle. This CDR3 comprises 14 residues. The germline V gene encodes CDR1 SGDLS and CDR2 YYNGEE. CDR3 in DNA: TGTGCCAGCAGCGCCTTGACAGTGAACACTGAAGCTTTCTTT. Translating it yields CASSALTVNTEAFF.

This clonotype was recorded only once. The chain uses TRBV30 and TRBJ2-7; the D is unclear. Germline V CDR1 and CDR2: GTSNPN, SVGIG (reference sequence). This CDR3 contains 12 residues. The ends were cut back, 0 bases at V and 4 bases at J, with 7 bases in the middle. DNA of the CDR3: TGTGCCTGGAGTGTAACGGGTTACGAGCAGTACTTC. It specifies CAWSVTGYEQYF.